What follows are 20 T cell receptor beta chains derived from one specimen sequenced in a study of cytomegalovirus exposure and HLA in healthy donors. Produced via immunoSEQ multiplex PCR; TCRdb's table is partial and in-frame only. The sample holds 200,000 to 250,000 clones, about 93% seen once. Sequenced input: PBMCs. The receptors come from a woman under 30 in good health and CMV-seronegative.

CDR3 nucleotide sequence: TGTGCCAGCAGTGAAGCCATAGGGACAGGGGGCTTTGGCTACACCTTC. It is translated as CASSEAIGTGGFGYTF. The genes are TRBV2 and TRBJ1-2; 12 bases match TRBD1. The CDR3 is 16 residues long. V lost 0 bases and J lost 7; bases outside the gene matches: 6. Germline V CDR1 and CDR2: SNHLY, FYNNEI.

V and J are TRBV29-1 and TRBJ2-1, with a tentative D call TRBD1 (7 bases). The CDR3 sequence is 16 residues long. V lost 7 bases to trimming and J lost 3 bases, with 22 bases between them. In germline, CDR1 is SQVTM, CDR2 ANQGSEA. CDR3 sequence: CSATMGAGGYYNEQFF. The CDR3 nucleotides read TGCAGCGCCACCATGGGGGCAGGGGGGTACTACAATGAGCAGTTCTTC.

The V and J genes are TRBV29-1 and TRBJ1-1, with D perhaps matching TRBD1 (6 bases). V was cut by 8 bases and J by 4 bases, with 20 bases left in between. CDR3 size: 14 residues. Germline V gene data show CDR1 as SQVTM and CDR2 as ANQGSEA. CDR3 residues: CSTWTAFGSTEAFF. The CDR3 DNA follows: TGCAGCACTTGGACAGCCTTTGGGAGCACTGAAGCTTTCTTT.

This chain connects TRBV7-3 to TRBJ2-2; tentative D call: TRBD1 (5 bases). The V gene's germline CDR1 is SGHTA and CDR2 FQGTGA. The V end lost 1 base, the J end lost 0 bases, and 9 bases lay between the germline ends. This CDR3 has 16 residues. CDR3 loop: CASSLNPGTNTGELFF. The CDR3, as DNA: TGTGCCAGCAGCTTAAACCCAGGGACGAACACCGGGGAGCTGTTTTTT.

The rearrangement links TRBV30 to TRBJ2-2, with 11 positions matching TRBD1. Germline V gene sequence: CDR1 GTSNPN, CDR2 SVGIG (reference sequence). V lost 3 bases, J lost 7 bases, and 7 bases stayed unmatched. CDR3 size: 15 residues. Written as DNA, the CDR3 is TGTGCCTGGAGCGAGGGACAGGGGGTGGTCGGGGAGCTGTTTTTT. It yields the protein CAWSEGQGVVGELFF.

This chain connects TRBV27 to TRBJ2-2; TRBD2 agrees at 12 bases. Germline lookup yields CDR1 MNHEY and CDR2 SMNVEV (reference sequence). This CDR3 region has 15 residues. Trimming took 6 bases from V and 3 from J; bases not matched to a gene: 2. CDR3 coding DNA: TGTGCCAGCAGACTAGCGGGAGGCCACACCGGGGAGCTGTTTTTT. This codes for CASRLAGGHTGELFF.

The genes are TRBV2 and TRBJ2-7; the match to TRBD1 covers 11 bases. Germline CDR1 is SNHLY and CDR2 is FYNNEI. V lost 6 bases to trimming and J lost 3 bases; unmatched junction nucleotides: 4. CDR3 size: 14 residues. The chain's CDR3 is CASRPGQGGYEQYF. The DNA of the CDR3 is TGTGCCAGCAGGCCGGGACAGGGGGGCTACGAGCAGTACTTC.

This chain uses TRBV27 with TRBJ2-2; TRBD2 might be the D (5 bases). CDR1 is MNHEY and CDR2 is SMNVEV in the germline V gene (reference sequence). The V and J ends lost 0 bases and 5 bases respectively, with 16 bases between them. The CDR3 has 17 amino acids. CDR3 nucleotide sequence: TGTGCCAGCAGTTTATCTGGTAGTCGCCGGAGGACCGGGGAGCTGTTTTTT. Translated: CASSLSGSRRRTGELFF.

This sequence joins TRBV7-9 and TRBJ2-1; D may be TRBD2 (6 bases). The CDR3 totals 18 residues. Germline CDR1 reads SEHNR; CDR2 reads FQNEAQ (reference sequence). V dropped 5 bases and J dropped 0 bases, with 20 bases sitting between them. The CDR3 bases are TGTGCCAGCAGCCTCGGGACTGAGCGGAGGAGCTCCTACAATGAGCAGTTCTTC. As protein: CASSLGTERRSSYNEQFF.

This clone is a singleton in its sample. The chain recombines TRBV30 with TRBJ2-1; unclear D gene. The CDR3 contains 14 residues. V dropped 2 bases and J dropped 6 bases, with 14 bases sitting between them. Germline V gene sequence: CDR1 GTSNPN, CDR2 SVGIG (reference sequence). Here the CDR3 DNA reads TGTGCCTGGAGTCCACCGCGTGCTGGCAATGAGCAGTTCTTC. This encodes CAWSPPRAGNEQFF.

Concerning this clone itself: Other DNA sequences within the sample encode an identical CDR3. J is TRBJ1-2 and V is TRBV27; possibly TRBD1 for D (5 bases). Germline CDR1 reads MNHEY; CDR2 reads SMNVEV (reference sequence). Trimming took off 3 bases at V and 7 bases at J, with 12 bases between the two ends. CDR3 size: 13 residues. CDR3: CASSLGQGGGYTF. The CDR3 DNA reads TGTGCCAGCAGTTTGGGGCAGGGAGGTGGCTACACCTTC.

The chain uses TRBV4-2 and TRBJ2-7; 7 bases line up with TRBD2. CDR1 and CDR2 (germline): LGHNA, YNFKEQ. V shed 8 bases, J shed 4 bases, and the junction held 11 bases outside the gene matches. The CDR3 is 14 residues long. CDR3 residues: CASSLRREFYEQYF. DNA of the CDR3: TGTGCCAGCTCCCTGCGGCGGGAGTTTTACGAGCAGTACTTC.

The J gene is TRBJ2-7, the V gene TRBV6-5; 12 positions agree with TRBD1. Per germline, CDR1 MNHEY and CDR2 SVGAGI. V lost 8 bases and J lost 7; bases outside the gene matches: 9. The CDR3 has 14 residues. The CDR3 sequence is CASRGQGALREQYF. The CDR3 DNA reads TGTGCCAGCCGGGGACAGGGGGCCCTAAGAGAGCAGTACTTC.

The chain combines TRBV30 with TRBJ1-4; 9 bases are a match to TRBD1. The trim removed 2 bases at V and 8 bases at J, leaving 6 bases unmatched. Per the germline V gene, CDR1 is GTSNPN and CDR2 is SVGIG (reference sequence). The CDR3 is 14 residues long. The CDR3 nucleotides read TGTGCCTGGAGTTCTGACAGGGGGGAGGAAAAACTGTTTTTT. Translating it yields CAWSSDRGEEKLFF. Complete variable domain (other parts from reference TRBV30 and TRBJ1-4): SQTIHQWPATLVQPVGSPLSLECTVEGTSNPNLYWYRQAAGRGLQLLFYSVGIGQISSEVPQNLSASRPQDRQFILSSKKLLLSDSGFYLCAWSSDRGEEKLFFGSGTQLSVL.

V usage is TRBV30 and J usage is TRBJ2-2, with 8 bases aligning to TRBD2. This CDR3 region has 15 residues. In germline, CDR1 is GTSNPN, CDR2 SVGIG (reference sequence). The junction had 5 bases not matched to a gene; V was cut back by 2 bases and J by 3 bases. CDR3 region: CAWSTASGYTGELFF. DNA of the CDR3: TGTGCCTGGAGTACCGCTAGCGGGTACACCGGGGAGCTGTTTTTT.

The CDR3 DNA reads TGTGCCAGCAGTGTGTGGGGAGGGGACGGGGAGCTGTTTTTT. This codes for CASSVWGGDGELFF. The rearrangement links TRBV27 to TRBJ2-2; TRBD2 agrees at 7 bases. J lost 7 bases, V lost 5 bases, and 7 bases had no gene match. The germline CDR1 and CDR2 sequences are MNHEY and SMNVEV (reference sequence). The CDR3 contains 14 residues.

In nucleotides, the CDR3 is TGTGCCAGCAGCTTTCGGGACAGTAACTACAATGAGCAGTTCTTC. This encodes CASSFRDSNYNEQFF. The chain links TRBV28 to TRBJ2-1; 7 nucleotides align to TRBD1. Trimming removed 6 bases from V and 3 bases from J; junction bases left unmatched: 8. This CDR3 has 15 residues. Germline CDR1 reads MDHEN; CDR2 reads SYDVKM.

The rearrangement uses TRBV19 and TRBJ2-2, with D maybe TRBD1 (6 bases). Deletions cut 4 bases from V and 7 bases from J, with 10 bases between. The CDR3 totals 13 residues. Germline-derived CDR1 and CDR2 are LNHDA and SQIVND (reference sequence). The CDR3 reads CASSTRGGGELFF. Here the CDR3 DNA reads TGTGCCAGTAGTACCAGGGGCGGCGGGGAGCTGTTTTTT.

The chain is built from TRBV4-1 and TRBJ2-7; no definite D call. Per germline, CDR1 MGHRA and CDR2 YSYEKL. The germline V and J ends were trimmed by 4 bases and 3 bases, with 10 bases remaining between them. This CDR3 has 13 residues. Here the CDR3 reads CASSPEYYYEQYF. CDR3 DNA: TGCGCCAGCAGCCCGGAGTACTACTACGAGCAGTACTTC.

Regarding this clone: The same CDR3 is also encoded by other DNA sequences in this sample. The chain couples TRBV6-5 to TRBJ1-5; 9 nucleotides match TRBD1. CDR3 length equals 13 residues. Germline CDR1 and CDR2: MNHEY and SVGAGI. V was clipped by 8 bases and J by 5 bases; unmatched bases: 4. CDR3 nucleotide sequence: TGTGCCAGCCGGAGGACAGGGGATCAGCCCCAGCATTTT. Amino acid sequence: CASRRTGDQPQHF.